This T cell receptor (beta chain) was observed in a study of CDR3 diversity in severe acne. V trimming: 5 bases; J trimming: 8 bases; junction bases outside the gene matches: 8. This CDR3 contains 13 residues. Germline V gene sequence: CDR1 DFQATT, CDR2 SNEGSKA (reference sequence). The table lists this clonotype with a few counts. TCRdb used MiXCR to reprocess the PCR reads, holding one entry per CDR3 protein. Of some 90,000 distinct CDR3 sequences in the sample, around 50% are singletons; the top ten hold roughly a tenth. The sample was blood. This TCR was sampled from a male donor in good health, serving as a control. The chain uses TRBV20-1 and TRBJ1-2, with TRBD1 identical over 10 bases. The CDR3 sequence: CSARWTGGEGYTF. The CDR3 DNA follows: TGCAGTGCTCGCTGGACAGGGGGTGAAGGCTACACCTTC.